These T cell receptor beta chains were read from a single sample in a study of chemoradiotherapy in HPV16-positive cancers. Repertoires were generated with immunoSEQ multiplex PCR, while TCRdb's copy carries only in-frame clones and drops some. The sample records more than 12,000 clones, roughly 91% being singletons. The sequenced sample was blood, obtained from a patient who underwent chemoradiotherapy. The receptors come from a human donor with HPV-associated anogenital cancer. CDR3s include the opening cysteine and the closing phenylalanine or tryptophan. The order of the fields is clone size, V gene, J gene, D gene, CDR3 DNA, CDR3 protein. D genes are given only for firm matches. Not all rows give a size; the values are once, few, many and, for expanded clones, a class.

clone size: few
V gene: TRBV30
J gene: TRBJ2-2
D gene: .
CDR3 DNA: TGTGCCGGGCGGGTCACCGGGGAGCTGTTTTTT
CDR3 protein: CAGRVTGELFF

clone size: .
V gene: TRBV9
J gene: TRBJ1-4
D gene: .
CDR3 DNA: TGTGCCAGCAGCCCCGCGACGGGTGAGGTGTTTTTT
CDR3 protein: CASSPATGEVFF

clone size: .
V gene: TRBV5-6
J gene: TRBJ2-5
D gene: .
CDR3 DNA: TGTGCCAGCAGGCCCACTAGTAGGTCGGAGACCCAGTACTTC
CDR3 protein: CASRPTSRSETQYF

clone size: .
V gene: TRBV6-5
J gene: TRBJ1-3
D gene: .
CDR3 DNA: TGTGCCAGCAAAATGGGCCGCTACTCTGGAAACACCATATATTTT
CDR3 protein: CASKMGRYSGNTIYF

clone size: .
V gene: TRBV6-5
J gene: TRBJ2-7
D gene: .
CDR3 DNA: TGTGCCAGCAGTTATGGGGCTAGCGAGATCTACGAGCAGTACTTC
CDR3 protein: CASSYGASEIYEQYF

clone size: .
V gene: TRBV13
J gene: TRBJ2-1
D gene: .
CDR3 DNA: TGTGCCAGCAGCTCTCGGGGAGGCTACAATGAGCAGTTCTTC
CDR3 protein: CASSSRGGYNEQFF

clone size: few
V gene: TRBV19
J gene: TRBJ1-2
D gene: .
CDR3 DNA: TGTGCCAGTAGTTATTCTCAGGGCGGCGACTCCTATGGCTACACCTTC
CDR3 protein: CASSYSQGGDSYGYTF

clone size: .
V gene: TRBV4-1
J gene: TRBJ2-4
D gene: .
CDR3 DNA: TGCGCCAGCAGCCGAGCCTCCGGGACCAGAAACATTCAGTACTTC
CDR3 protein: CASSRASGTRNIQYF

clone size: .
V gene: TRBV27
J gene: TRBJ1-2
D gene: TRBD1
CDR3 DNA: TGTGCCAGCCGGCTCGAGGGGGCGCCGGGTGGCTACACCTTC
CDR3 protein: CASRLEGAPGGYTF

clone size: .
V gene: TRBV19
J gene: TRBJ2-2
D gene: TRBD2
CDR3 DNA: TGTGCCAGTAGTACAGGGACTAGCGGCCAAAACACCGGGGAGCTGTTTTTT
CDR3 protein: CASSTGTSGQNTGELFF

clone size: .
V gene: TRBV19
J gene: TRBJ1-1
D gene: .
CDR3 DNA: TGTGCCAGTAGTATAGACGGGAACACTGAAGCTTTCTTT
CDR3 protein: CASSIDGNTEAFF

clone size: .
V gene: TRBV4-1
J gene: TRBJ2-7
D gene: .
CDR3 DNA: TGCGCCAGCAGCCAAGATCATAACAGGTACGAGCAGTACTTC
CDR3 protein: CASSQDHNRYEQYF

clone size: .
V gene: TRBV6-4
J gene: TRBJ2-3
D gene: TRBD2
CDR3 DNA: TGTGCCAGCAGCATTAGCGGGGGGGCCACAGATACGCAGTATTTT
CDR3 protein: CASSISGGATDTQYF

clone size: .
V gene: TRBV14
J gene: TRBJ1-2
D gene: TRBD1
CDR3 DNA: TGTGCCAGCAGCCCACACGACAGGGTAGACTATGGCTACACCTTC
CDR3 protein: CASSPHDRVDYGYTF

clone size: once
V gene: TRBV4-1
J gene: TRBJ1-5
D gene: TRBD1
CDR3 DNA: TGCGCCAGCAGCCAAGATGGGACAGGGGGTCAGCCCCAGCATTTT
CDR3 protein: CASSQDGTGGQPQHF

clone size: .
V gene: TRBV9
J gene: TRBJ2-3
D gene: .
CDR3 DNA: TGTGCCAGCAGCGTAGTCGGTGGCGGTGGGAGGACGCAGTATTTT
CDR3 protein: CASSVVGGGGRTQYF

clone size: .
V gene: TRBV5-5
J gene: TRBJ2-7
D gene: .
CDR3 DNA: TGTGCCAGCAGCTGGACCAGAGGGGCCTACGAGCAGTACTTC
CDR3 protein: CASSWTRGAYEQYF

clone size: .
V gene: TRBV18
J gene: TRBJ1-1
D gene: TRBD1
CDR3 DNA: TGTGCCAGCTCACCACCCGGGACAGTGAACACTGAAGCTTTCTTT
CDR3 protein: CASSPPGTVNTEAFF

clone size: .
V gene: TRBV11-1
J gene: TRBJ1-2
D gene: TRBD1
CDR3 DNA: TGTGCCAGCACCTCTTTTCGACAGGGGGCGCTTGGCTACACCTTC
CDR3 protein: CASTSFRQGALGYTF

clone size: .
V gene: TRBV2
J gene: TRBJ1-5
D gene: .
CDR3 DNA: TGTGCCAGCAGGCTACAGGCAGCCAATCAGCCCCAGCATTTT
CDR3 protein: CASRLQAANQPQHF

clone size: .
V gene: TRBV7-9
J gene: TRBJ2-1
D gene: .
CDR3 DNA: TGTGCCAGCACCCCTCTTTTCAATGAGCAGTTCTTC
CDR3 protein: CASTPLFNEQFF

clone size: .
V gene: TRBV6-6
J gene: TRBJ1-6
D gene: .
CDR3 DNA: TGTGCCAGCAGTTCCGGGAATTCACCCCTCCACTTT
CDR3 protein: CASSSGNSPLHF

clone size: .
V gene: TRBV2
J gene: TRBJ2-1
D gene: TRBD2
CDR3 DNA: TGTGCCAGCAGTGATGTAAGCGGGGGGGTCGATGAGCAGTTCTTC
CDR3 protein: CASSDVSGGVDEQFF

clone size: .
V gene: TRBV5-6
J gene: TRBJ1-1
D gene: .
CDR3 DNA: TGTGCCAGCAGCTTGGTCGGTCTTGAAGCTTTCTTT
CDR3 protein: CASSLVGLEAFF

clone size: .
V gene: TRBV2
J gene: TRBJ1-5
D gene: TRBD1
CDR3 DNA: TGTGCCAGCAGTGACCGGGACAGGGTAGGGAATCAGCCCCAGCATTTT
CDR3 protein: CASSDRDRVGNQPQHF

clone size: .
V gene: TRBV5-6
J gene: TRBJ2-1
D gene: .
CDR3 DNA: TGTGCCAGCAGCTTGTATGAGGGGATCTACAATGAGCAGTTCTTC
CDR3 protein: CASSLYEGIYNEQFF

clone size: .
V gene: TRBV6-6
J gene: TRBJ1-2
D gene: .
CDR3 DNA: TGTGCCAGCAGTCTGGACGGAGACTATGGCTACACCTTC
CDR3 protein: CASSLDGDYGYTF

clone size: once
V gene: TRBV2
J gene: TRBJ1-6
D gene: .
CDR3 DNA: TGTGCCAGCAGTGGGGGGGAGAACTATAATTCACCCCTCCACTTT
CDR3 protein: CASSGGENYNSPLHF

clone size: .
V gene: TRBV7-7
J gene: TRBJ2-1
D gene: .
CDR3 DNA: TGTGCCAGCAGCTCATCGTTGAGGGCTCTGACGGAGCAGTTCTTC
CDR3 protein: CASSSSLRALTEQFF

clone size: .
V gene: TRBV18
J gene: TRBJ2-3
D gene: .
CDR3 DNA: TGTGCCAGCTCACGCCGACTAGGGGGCACAGATACGCAGTATTTT
CDR3 protein: CASSRRLGGTDTQYF

clone size: .
V gene: TRBV2
J gene: TRBJ1-1
D gene: .
CDR3 DNA: TGTGCCAGCAGTGCCTTGACAGTACTCAAGAACACTGAAGCTTTCTTT
CDR3 protein: CASSALTVLKNTEAFF

clone size: .
V gene: TRBV7-9
J gene: TRBJ2-1
D gene: TRBD2
CDR3 DNA: TGTGCCAGCAGCTCCCCCCGGGGGGTGCGGGAGCAGTTCTTC
CDR3 protein: CASSSPRGVREQFF

clone size: .
V gene: TRBV2
J gene: TRBJ1-4
D gene: .
CDR3 DNA: TGTGCCAGCAGTGAAGCTTTTCGGATGCCTGAAAAACTGTTTTTT
CDR3 protein: CASSEAFRMPEKLFF

clone size: .
V gene: TRBV10-3
J gene: TRBJ1-2
D gene: TRBD1
CDR3 DNA: TGTGCCATCCAAAAGGAGACAGGGCTTTACGGCTACACCTTC
CDR3 protein: CAIQKETGLYGYTF

clone size: .
V gene: TRBV7-2
J gene: TRBJ2-3
D gene: .
CDR3 DNA: TGTGCCAGCAGCTTAGGGAATACGCAGTATTTT
CDR3 protein: CASSLGNTQYF

clone size: .
V gene: TRBV6-6
J gene: TRBJ1-4
D gene: .
CDR3 DNA: TGTGCCAGCAGTTACTCGGATGGACAAGAGTATGAAAAACTGTTTTTT
CDR3 protein: CASSYSDGQEYEKLFF

clone size: .
V gene: TRBV7-3
J gene: TRBJ2-7
D gene: .
CDR3 DNA: TGTGCCAGCAGCTACTCCCCGGGGGTGGGAGAGCAGTACTTC
CDR3 protein: CASSYSPGVGEQYF